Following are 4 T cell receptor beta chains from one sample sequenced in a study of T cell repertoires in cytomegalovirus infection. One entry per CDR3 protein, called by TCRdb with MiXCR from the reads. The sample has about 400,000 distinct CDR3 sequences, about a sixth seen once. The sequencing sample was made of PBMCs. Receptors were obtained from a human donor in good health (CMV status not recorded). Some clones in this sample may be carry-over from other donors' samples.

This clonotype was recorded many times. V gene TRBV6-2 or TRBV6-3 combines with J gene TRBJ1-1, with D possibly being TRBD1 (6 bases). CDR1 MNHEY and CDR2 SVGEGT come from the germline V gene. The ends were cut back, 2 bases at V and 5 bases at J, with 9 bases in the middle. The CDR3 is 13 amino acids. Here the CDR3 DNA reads TGTGCCAGCAGTTACGAAAGGGGGACTGAAGCTTTCTTT. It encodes CASSYERGTEAFF.

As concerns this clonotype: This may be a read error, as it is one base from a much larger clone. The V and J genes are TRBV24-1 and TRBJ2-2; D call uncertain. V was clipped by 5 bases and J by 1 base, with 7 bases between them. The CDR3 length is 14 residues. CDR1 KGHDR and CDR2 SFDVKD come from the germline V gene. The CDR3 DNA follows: TGTGCCACCAGTGGGCCAGGGAACACCGGGGAGCTGTTTTTT. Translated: CATSGPGNTGELFF.

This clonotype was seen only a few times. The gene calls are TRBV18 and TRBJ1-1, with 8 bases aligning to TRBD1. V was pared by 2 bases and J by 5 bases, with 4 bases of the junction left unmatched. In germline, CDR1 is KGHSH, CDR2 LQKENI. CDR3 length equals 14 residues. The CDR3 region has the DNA TGTGCCAGCTCACCATGGACAGGGTGGACTGAAGCTTTCTTT. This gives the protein CASSPWTGWTEAFF.

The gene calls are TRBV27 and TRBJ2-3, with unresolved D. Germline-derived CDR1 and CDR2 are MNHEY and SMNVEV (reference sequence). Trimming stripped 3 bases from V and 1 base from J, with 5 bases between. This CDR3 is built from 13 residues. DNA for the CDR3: TGTGCCAGCAGTTTCGCCCGCACAGATACGCAGTATTTT. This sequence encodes CASSFARTDTQYF.